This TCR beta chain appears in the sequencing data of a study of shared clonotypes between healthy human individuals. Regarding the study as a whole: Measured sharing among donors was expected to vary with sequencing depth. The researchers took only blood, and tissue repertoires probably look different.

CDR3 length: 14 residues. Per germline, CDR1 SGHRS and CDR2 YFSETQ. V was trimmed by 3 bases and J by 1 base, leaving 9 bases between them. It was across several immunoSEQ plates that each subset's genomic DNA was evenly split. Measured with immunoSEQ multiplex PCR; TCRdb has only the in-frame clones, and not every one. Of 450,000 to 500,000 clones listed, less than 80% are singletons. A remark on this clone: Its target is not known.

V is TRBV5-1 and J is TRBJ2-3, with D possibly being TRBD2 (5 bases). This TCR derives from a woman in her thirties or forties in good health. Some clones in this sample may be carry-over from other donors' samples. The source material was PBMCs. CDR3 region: CASSWVGGTDTQYF. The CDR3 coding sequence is TGCGCCAGCAGCTGGGTCGGGGGCACAGATACGCAGTATTTT.